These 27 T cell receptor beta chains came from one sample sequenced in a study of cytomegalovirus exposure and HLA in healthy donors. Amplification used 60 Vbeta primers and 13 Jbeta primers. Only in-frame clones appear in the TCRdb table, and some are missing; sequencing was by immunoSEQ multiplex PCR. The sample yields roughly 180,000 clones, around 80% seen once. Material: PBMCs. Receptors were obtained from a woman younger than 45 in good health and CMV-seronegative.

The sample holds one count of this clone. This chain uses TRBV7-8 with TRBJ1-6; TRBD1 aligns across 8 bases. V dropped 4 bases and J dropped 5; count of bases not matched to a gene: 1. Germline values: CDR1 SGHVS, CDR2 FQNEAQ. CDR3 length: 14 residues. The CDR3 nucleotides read TGTGCCAGCAGCTCGGACAGGGATAATTCACCCCTCCACTTT. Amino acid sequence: CASSSDRDNSPLHF. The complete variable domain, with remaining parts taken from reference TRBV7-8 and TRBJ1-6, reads GAGVSQSPRYKVAKRGQDVALRCDPISGHVSLFWYQQALGQGPEFLTYFQNEAQLDKSGLPSDRFFAERPEGSVSTLKIQRTQQEDSAVYLCASSSDRDNSPLHFGNGTRLTVT.

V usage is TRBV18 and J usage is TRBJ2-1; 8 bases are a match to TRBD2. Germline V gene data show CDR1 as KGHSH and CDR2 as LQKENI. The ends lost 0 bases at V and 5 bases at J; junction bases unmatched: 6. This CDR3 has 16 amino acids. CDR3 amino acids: CASSPPGTRVDNEQFF. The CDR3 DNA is TGTGCCAGCTCACCACCTGGGACTAGGGTAGACAATGAGCAGTTCTTC.

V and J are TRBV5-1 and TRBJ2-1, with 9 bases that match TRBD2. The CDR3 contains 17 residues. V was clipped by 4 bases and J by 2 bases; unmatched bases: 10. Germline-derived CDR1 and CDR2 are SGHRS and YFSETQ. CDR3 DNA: TGCGCCAGCAGCCCCCTGGGGACTAGCCTTACCTACAATGAGCAGTTCTTC. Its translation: CASSPLGTSLTYNEQFF.

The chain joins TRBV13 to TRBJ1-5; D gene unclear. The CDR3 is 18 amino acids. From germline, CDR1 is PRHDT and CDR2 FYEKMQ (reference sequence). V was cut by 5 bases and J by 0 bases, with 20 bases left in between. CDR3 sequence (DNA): TGTGCCAGCAGCCGCGGGGTCTCAAAAAAATATAGCAATCAGCCCCAGCATTTT. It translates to CASSRGVSKKYSNQPQHF.

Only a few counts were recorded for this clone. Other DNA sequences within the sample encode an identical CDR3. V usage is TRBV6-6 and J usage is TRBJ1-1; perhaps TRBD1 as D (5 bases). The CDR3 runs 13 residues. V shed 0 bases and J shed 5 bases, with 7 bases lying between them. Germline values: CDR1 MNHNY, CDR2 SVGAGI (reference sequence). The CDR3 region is CASSYSGGTEAFF. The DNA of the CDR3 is TGTGCCAGCAGTTACTCGGGGGGGACTGAAGCTTTCTTT.

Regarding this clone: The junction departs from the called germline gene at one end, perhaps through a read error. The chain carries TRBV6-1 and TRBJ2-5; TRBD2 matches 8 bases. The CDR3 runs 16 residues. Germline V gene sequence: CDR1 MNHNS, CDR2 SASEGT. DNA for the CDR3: TGTGCCGGCAGTGAAAGTGTGGCGGGGGGCCGGGAGACCCAGTACTTC. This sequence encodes CAGSESVAGGRETQYF.

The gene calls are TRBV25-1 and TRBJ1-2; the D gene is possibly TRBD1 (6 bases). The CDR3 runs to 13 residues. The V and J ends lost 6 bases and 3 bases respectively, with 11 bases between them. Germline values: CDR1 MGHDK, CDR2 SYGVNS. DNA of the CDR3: TGTGCCAGCAGCAGGGGAGTGGACTATGGCTACACCTTC. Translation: CASSRGVDYGYTF.

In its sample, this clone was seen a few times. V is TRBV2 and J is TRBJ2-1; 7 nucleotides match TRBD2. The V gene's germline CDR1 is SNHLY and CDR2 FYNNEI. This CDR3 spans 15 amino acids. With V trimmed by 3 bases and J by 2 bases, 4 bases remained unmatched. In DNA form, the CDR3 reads TGTGCCAGCAGTGAGGTGGGGGGGGCCTACAATGAGCAGTTCTTC. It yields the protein CASSEVGGAYNEQFF.

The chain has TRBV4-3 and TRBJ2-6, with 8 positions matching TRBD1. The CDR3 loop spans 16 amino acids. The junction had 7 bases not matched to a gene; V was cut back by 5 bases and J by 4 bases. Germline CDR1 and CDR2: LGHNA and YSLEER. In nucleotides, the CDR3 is TGCGCCAGCAGCACGGGACAGGCGGGAGGGGCCAACGTCCTGACTTTC. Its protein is CASSTGQAGGANVLTF.

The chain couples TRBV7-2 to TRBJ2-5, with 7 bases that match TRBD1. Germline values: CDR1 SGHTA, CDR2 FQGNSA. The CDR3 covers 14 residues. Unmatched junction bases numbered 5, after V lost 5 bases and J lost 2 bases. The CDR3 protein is CASSPTGWQETQYF. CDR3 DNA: TGTGCCAGCAGCCCGACAGGGTGGCAAGAGACCCAGTACTTC.

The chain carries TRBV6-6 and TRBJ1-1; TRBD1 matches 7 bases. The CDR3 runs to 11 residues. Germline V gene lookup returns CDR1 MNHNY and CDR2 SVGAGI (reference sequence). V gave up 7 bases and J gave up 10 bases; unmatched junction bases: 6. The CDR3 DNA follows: TGTGCCAGCAATCAACAGGGGAGAGCTTTCTTT. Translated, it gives CASNQQGRAFF.

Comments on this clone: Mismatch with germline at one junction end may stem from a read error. The CDR3 is CAISVGTQTPMDF. The CDR3 DNA sequence: TGTGCCATCAGTGTTGGGACACAGACACCAATGGATTTT. The chain is built from TRBV10-3 and TRBJ1-3; tentatively, D is TRBD1 (6 bases). Germline V lookup: CDR1 ENHRY, CDR2 SYGVKD. This CDR3 region has 13 residues.

Here the CDR3 reads CASRDTGAEAFF. The CDR3, as DNA: TGTGCCAGCAGGGATACAGGGGCTGAAGCTTTCTTT. The chain has TRBV6-1 and TRBJ1-1, with TRBD1 matching 7 bases. With 6 bases clipped from V and 6 bases from J, the junction kept 4 bases outside the gene matches. Germline V gene lookup returns CDR1 MNHNS and CDR2 SASEGT. This CDR3 comprises 12 residues.

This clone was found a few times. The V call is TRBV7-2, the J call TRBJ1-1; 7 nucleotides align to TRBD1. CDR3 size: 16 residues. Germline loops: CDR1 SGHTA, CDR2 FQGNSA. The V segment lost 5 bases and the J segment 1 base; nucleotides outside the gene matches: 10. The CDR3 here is CASSPRGALGNTEAFF. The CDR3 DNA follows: TGTGCCAGCAGCCCCAGGGGGGCCCTCGGGAACACTGAAGCTTTCTTT.

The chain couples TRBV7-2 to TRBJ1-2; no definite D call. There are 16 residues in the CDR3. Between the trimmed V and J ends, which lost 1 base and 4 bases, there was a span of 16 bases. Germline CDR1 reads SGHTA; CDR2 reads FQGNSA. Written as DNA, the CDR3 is TGTGCCAGCAGCTTAGAAGGTTACGGGAAACCCTATGGCTACACCTTC. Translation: CASSLEGYGKPYGYTF.

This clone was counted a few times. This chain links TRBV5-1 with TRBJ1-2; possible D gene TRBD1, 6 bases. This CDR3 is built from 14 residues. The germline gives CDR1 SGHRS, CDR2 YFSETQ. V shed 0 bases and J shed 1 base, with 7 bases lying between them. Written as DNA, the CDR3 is TGCGCCAGCAGCTTGGTGGACAGTAACTATGGCTACACCTTC. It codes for CASSLVDSNYGYTF.

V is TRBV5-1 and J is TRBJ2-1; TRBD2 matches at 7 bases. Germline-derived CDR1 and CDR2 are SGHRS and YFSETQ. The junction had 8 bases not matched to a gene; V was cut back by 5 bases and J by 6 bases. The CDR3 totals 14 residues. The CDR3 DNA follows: TGCGCCAGCAGGACCGGGACGGGGGGCAATGAGCAGTTCTTC. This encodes CASRTGTGGNEQFF.

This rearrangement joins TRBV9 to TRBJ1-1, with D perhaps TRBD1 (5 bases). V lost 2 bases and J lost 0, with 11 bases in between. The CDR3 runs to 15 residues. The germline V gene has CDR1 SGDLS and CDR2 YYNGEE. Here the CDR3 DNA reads TGTGCCAGCAGCGTGAAGGCAGGGTTGAACACTGAAGCTTTCTTT. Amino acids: CASSVKAGLNTEAFF.

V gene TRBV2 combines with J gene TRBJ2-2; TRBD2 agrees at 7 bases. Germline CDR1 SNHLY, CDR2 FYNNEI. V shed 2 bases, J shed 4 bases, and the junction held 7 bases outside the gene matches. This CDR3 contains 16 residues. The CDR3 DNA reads TGTGCCAGCAGTGAACCCGGACTAGAGGCCACCGGGGAGCTGTTTTTT. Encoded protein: CASSEPGLEATGELFF. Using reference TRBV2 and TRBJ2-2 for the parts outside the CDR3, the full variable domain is EPEVTQTPSHQVTQMGQEVILRCVPISNHLYFYWYRQILGQKVEFLVSFYNNEISEKSEIFDDQFSVERPDGSNFTLKIRSTKLEDSAMYFCASSEPGLEATGELFFGEGSRLTVL.

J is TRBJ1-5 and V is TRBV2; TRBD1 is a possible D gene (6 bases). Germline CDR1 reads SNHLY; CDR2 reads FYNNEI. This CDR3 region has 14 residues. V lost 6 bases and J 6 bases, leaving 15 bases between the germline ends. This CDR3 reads CASRVETGSQPQHF. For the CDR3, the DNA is TGTGCCAGCAGAGTGGAGACAGGATCTCAGCCCCAGCATTTT.

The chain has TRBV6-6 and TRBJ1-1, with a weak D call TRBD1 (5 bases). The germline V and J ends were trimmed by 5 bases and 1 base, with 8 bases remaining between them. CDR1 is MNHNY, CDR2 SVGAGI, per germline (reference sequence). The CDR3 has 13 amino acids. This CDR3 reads CASSTTANTEAFF. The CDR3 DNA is TGTGCCAGCAGTACGACAGCGAACACTGAAGCTTTCTTT.

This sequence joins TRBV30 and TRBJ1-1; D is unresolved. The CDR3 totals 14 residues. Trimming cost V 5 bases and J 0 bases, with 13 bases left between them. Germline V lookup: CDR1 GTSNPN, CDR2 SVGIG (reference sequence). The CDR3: CAWAMDFLNTEAFF. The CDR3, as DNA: TGTGCCTGGGCAATGGACTTTTTGAACACTGAAGCTTTCTTT.

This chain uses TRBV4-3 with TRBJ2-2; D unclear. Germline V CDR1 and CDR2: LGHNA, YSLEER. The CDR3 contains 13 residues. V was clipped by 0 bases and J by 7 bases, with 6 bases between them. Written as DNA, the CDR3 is TGCGCCAGCAGCCAAGACGCGATCGGGGAGCTGTTTTTT. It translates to CASSQDAIGELFF.

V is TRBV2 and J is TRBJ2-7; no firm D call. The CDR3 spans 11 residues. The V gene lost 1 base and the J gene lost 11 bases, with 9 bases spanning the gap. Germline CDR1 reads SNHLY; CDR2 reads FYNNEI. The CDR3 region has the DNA TGTGCCAGCAGTGAAGACAGTAGAGAGTACTTC. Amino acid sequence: CASSEDSREYF.

The CDR3 nucleotides read TGTGCCAGCAGCCGATTTCAAACGGGGGGGGACGAGCAGTACTTC. It codes for CASSRFQTGGDEQYF. The chain recombines TRBV7-4 with TRBJ2-7; 8 bases agree with TRBD2. The CDR3 runs 15 residues. The V segment lost 5 bases and the J segment 5 bases; nucleotides outside the gene matches: 11. In germline, CDR1 is SGHVT, CDR2 SQSDAQ.

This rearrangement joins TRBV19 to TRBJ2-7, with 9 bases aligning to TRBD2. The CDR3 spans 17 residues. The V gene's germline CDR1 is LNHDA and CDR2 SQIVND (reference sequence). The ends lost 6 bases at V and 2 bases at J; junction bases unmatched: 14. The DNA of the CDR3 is TGTGCCAGTAGCCTGACCTGGCGGGGGGGTCCCCCCTACGAGCAGTACTTC. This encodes CASSLTWRGGPPYEQYF.

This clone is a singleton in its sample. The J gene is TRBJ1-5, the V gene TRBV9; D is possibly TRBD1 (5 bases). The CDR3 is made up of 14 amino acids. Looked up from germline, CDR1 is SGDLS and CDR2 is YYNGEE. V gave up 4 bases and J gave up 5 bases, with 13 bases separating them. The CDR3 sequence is CASSPRGSDQPQHF. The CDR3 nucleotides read TGTGCCAGCAGCCCCCGGGGGTCCGATCAGCCCCAGCATTTT.